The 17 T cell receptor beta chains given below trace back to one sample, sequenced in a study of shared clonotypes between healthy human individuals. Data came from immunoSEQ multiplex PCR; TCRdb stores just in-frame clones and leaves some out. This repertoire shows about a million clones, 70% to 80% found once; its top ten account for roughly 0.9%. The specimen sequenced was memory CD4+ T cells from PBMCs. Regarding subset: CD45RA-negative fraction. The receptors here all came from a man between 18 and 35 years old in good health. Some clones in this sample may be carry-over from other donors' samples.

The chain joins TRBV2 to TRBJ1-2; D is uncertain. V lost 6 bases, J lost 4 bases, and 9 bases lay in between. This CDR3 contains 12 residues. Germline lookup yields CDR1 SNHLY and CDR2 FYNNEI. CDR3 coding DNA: TGTGCCAGCAGGGACGTCGCCTATGGCTACACCTTC. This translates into CASRDVAYGYTF.

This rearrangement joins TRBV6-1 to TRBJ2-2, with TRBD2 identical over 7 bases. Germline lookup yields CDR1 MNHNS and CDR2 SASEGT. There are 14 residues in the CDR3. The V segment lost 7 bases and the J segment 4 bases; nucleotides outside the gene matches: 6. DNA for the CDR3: TGTGCCAGCATGAAGGGAGGGGTCACCGGGGAGCTGTTTTTT. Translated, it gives CASMKGGVTGELFF.

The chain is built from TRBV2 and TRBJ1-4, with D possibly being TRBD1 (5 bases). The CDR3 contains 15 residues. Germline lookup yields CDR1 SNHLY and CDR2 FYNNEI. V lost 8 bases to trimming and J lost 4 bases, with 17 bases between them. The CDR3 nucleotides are TGTGCCAGCTTGTTGAGGAGGGACGATAATGAAAAACTGTTTTTT. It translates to CASLLRRDDNEKLFF.

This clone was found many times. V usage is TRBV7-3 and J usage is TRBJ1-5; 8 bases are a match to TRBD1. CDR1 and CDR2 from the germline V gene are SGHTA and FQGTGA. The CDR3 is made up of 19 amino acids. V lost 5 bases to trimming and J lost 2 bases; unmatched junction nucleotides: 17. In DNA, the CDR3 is TGTGCCAGCAGCCCTGAATCAGGGGGCAACCGGGATGGCAATCAGCCCCAGCATTTT. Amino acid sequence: CASSPESGGNRDGNQPQHF. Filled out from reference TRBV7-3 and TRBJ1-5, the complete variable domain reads GAGVSQTPSNKVTEKGKYVELRCDPISGHTALYWYRQSLGQGPEFLIYFQGTGAADDSGLPNDRFFAVRPEGSVSTLKIQRTERGDSAVYLCASSPESGGNRDGNQPQHFGDGTRLSIL.

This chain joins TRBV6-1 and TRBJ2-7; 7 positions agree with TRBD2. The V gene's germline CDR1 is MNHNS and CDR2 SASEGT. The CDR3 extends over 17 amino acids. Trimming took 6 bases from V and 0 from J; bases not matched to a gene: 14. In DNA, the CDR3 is TGTGCCAGCAGGGAAAGGGGAGGGACGGGGAGCTCCTACGAGCAGTACTTC. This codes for CASRERGGTGSSYEQYF.

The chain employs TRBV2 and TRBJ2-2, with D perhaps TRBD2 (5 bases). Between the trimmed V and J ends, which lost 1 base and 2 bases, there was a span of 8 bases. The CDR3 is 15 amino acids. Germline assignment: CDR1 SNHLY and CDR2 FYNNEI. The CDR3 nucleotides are TGTGCCAGCAGTGAAGTACCTAGCAACACCGGGGAGCTGTTTTTT. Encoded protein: CASSEVPSNTGELFF.

Here the CDR3 DNA reads TGTGCCAGCAGCTTTTTCAAAACGGGGACAGGGGCCTACGAGCAGTACTTC. Translated, it gives CASSFFKTGTGAYEQYF. The chain links TRBV5-4 to TRBJ2-7; 10 nucleotides align to TRBD1. Losses at the gene ends were 2 bases for V and 2 bases for J; bases not matched to a gene: 10. Germline V gene data show CDR1 as SGHNT and CDR2 as YYREEE (reference sequence). This CDR3 spans 17 amino acids.

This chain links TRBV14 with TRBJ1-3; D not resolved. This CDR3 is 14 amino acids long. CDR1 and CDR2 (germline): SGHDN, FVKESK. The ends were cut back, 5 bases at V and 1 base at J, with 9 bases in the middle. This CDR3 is CASSMDASGNTIYF. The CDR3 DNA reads TGTGCCAGCAGCATGGATGCTTCTGGAAACACCATATATTTT.

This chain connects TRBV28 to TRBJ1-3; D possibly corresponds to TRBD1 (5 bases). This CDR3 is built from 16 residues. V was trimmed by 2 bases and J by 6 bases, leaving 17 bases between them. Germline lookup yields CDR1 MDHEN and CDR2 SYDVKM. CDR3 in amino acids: CASSLGPGRFKNTIYF. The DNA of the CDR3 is TGTGCCAGCAGTTTAGGCCCGGGACGGTTTAAAAACACCATATATTTT.

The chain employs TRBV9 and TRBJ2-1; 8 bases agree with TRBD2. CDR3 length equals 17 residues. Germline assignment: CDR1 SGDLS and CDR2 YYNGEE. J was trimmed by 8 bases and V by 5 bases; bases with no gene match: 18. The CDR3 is CASSRRGSGTPWDEQFF. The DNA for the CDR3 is TGTGCCAGCAGTCGTCGTGGTAGCGGGACCCCTTGGGATGAGCAGTTCTTC.

The CDR3 bases are TGTGCCAGCAGTCATTATGATGGGGACTATGGCTACACCTTC. Translation gives CASSHYDGDYGYTF. The chain is built from TRBV6-5 and TRBJ1-2; D gene unclear. CDR3 length: 14 residues. Germline-derived CDR1 and CDR2 are MNHEY and SVGAGI. The germline V and J ends were trimmed by 5 bases and 3 bases, with 13 bases remaining between them.

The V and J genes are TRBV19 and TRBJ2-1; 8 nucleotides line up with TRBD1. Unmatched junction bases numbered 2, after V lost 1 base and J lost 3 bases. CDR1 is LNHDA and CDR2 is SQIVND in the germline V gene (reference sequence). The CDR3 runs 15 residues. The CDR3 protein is CASSIAGTGYNEQFF. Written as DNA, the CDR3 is TGTGCCAGTAGTATAGCTGGGACAGGCTACAATGAGCAGTTCTTC.

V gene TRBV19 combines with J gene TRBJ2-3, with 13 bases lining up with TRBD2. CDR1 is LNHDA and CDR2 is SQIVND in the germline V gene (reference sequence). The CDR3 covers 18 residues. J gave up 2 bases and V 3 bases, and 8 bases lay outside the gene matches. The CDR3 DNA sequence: TGTGCCAGTAGTATGGCCAATGGACTAGCGGGAGACACAGATACGCAGTATTTT. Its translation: CASSMANGLAGDTDTQYF.

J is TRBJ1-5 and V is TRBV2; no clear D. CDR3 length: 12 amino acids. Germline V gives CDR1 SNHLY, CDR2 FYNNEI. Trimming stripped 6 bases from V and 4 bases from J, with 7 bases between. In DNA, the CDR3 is TGTGCCAGCAGCGGGCGAAATCAGCCCCAGCATTTT. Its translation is CASSGRNQPQHF.

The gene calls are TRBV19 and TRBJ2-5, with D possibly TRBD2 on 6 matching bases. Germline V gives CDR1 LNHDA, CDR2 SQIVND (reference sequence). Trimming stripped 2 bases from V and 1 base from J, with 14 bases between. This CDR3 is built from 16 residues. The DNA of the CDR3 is TGTGCCAGTAGTATAATTCGCGGGGTTACCCAAGAGACCCAGTACTTC. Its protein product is CASSIIRGVTQETQYF.

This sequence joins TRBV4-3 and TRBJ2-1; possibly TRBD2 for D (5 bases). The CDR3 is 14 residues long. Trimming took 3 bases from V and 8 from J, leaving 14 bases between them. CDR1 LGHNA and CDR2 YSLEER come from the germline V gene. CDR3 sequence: CASSQGLERDEQFF. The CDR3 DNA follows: TGCGCCAGCAGCCAGGGTTTAGAGAGGGATGAGCAGTTCTTC.

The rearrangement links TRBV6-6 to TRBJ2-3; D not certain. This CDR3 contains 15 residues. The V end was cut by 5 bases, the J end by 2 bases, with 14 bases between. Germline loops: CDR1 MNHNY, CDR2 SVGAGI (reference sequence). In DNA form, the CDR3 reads TGTGCCAGCAGTCCTCGCTTGGGTTCCACAGATACGCAGTATTTT. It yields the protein CASSPRLGSTDTQYF.